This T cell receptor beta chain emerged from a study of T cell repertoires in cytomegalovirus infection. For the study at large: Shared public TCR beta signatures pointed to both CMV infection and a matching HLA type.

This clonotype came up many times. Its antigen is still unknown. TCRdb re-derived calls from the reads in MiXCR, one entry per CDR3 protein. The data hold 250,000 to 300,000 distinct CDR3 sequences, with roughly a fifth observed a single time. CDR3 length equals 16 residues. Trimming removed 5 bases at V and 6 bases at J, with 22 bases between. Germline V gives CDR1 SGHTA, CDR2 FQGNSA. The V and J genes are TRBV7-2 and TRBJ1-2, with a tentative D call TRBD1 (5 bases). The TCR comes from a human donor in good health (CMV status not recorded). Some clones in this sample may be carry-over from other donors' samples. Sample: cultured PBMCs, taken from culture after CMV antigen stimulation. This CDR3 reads CASSALMRGGANGYTF. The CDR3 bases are TGTGCCAGCAGCGCACTTATGAGGGGAGGCGCAAATGGCTACACCTTC. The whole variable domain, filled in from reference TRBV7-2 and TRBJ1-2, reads GAGVSQSPSNKVTEKGKDVELRCDPISGHTALYWYRQSLGQGLEFLIYFQGNSAPDKSGLPSDRFSAERTGGSVSTLTIQRTQQEDSAVYLCASSALMRGGANGYTFGSGTRLTVV.